The 31 T cell receptor beta chains presented below share a single source sample, sequenced in a study of T-cell reconstitution after alpha-beta-depleted transplantation in children. Unique molecular identifiers were incorporated during preparation of the TCRbeta library. In TCRdb, the PCR reads were re-called with MiXCR into one record per CDR3 protein. Here the sample spans around 370,000 distinct CDR3 sequences, 10% to 13% being singletons. The material was PBMCs from the stem cell graft donor, obtained from the stem cell graft. The origin of the receptors is a human donor who donated a stem cell graft to a child with acute lymphoblastic leukemia.

This clonotype was detected only a few times. V is TRBV27 and J is TRBJ2-3, with TRBD1 matching over 10 bases. Per the germline V gene, CDR1 is MNHEY and CDR2 is SMNVEV (reference sequence). CDR3 size: 15 residues. J gave up 3 bases and V 6 bases, and 6 bases lay outside the gene matches. The CDR3 DNA reads as TGTGCCAGCAGCCGACAGGGGGCTAGGACAGATACGCAGTATTTT. Translated: CASSRQGARTDTQYF.

J is TRBJ2-3 and V is TRBV4-1; 10 nucleotides match TRBD2. The CDR3 has 17 residues. The germline V gene encodes CDR1 MGHRA and CDR2 YSYEKL. The J segment lost 2 bases and the V segment lost 5 bases, leaving 10 bases of the junction unmatched. The CDR3 region has the DNA TGCGCCAGCAGCAGACAAGGGACTAGCGAAATCACAGATACGCAGTATTTT. Its translation is CASSRQGTSEITDTQYF.

This sequence joins TRBV11-2 and TRBJ2-1; TRBD2 matches at 10 bases. Trimming cost V 7 bases and J 8 bases; bases outside gene matches: 14. Looked up from germline, CDR1 is SGHAT and CDR2 is FQNNGV. The CDR3 is 16 amino acids. The CDR3 region is CASTRGLAGERDEQFF. CDR3 DNA: TGTGCCAGCACCAGGGGGCTAGCGGGAGAACGGGATGAGCAGTTCTTC.

As for this clonotype: Since a much larger clone is just one base distant, this may be a read error. The chain links TRBV3-1 to TRBJ2-5; 9 bases map to TRBD2. The germline V gene encodes CDR1 LGHDT and CDR2 YNNKEL (reference sequence). The CDR3 runs to 15 residues. CDR3 sequence reads: CASSHHSGSGESQYF. The CDR3 DNA follows: TGTGCCAGCAGCCATCATAGCGGGAGCGGGGAGAGCCAGTACTTC.

This clonotype was observed many times. This chain connects TRBV12-3 or TRBV12-4 to TRBJ2-5; D ambiguous. The length of the CDR3 is 14 residues. V was cut by 4 bases and J by 2 bases, with 11 bases left in between. As DNA, the CDR3 is TGTGCCAGCAGTTATACCGGGCCGCAAGAGACCCAGTACTTC. Its translation is CASSYTGPQETQYF.

This clonotype was picked up a small number of times. The chain employs TRBV5-1 and TRBJ1-5, with a tentative D call TRBD1 (5 bases). The CDR3 runs to 16 residues. Looked up from germline, CDR1 is SGHRS and CDR2 is YFSETQ. V lost 0 bases, J lost 2 bases, and 12 bases lay in between. CDR3 nucleotide sequence: TGCGCCAGCAGCTTGGGGGGGGGAGAGGGCAATCAGCCCCAGCATTTT. Translation gives CASSLGGGEGNQPQHF.

This clonotype was detected a few times. V usage is TRBV20-1 and J usage is TRBJ2-1, with 10 bases matching TRBD1. Per the germline V gene, CDR1 is DFQATT and CDR2 is SNEGSKA (reference sequence). V gave up 1 base and J gave up 9 bases; unmatched junction bases: 9. The CDR3 runs 15 residues. The CDR3 coding sequence is TGCAGTGCTAGAGGCCCCGGACAGGGGGTCTTTGAGCAGTTCTTC. Protein: CSARGPGQGVFEQFF.

The rearrangement links TRBV10-3 to TRBJ2-2; 7 bases fit TRBD2. This CDR3 is built from 15 residues. Germline V gene data show CDR1 as ENHRY and CDR2 as SYGVKD. After removal of 11 bases from V and 2 bases from J, the junction contained 11 bases not matched to a gene. The CDR3 loop reads CAADSGTLNTGELFF. The CDR3 bases are TGTGCCGCTGACAGCGGGACTCTTAACACCGGGGAGCTGTTTTTT.

This clonotype was counted a few times. The chain recombines TRBV4-3 with TRBJ2-3; possibly TRBD2 for D (6 bases). The CDR3 loop spans 17 amino acids. V gave up 0 bases and J gave up 5 bases, with 18 bases separating them. Germline V lookup: CDR1 LGHNA, CDR2 YSLEER. CDR3 nucleotide sequence: TGCGCCAGCAGCCAAGATTTTTATGTGAGGCGGGGAGATACGCAGTATTTT. This translates into CASSQDFYVRRGDTQYF.

This clonotype was observed a few times. The chain joins TRBV20-1 to TRBJ2-7, with TRBD2 identical over 12 bases. CDR1 is DFQATT, CDR2 SNEGSKA, per germline (reference sequence). CDR3 length: 18 amino acids. Unmatched junction bases numbered 12, after V lost 3 bases and J lost 0 bases. The DNA of the CDR3 is TGCAGTGCTAGCTCGGGACTAGCGGGTGTTCCAAGCTCCTACGAGCAGTACTTC. Residues: CSASSGLAGVPSSYEQYF.

Of note for this clonotype: The junction differs from germline at one of its ends, possibly a read error. The genes are TRBV7-7 and TRBJ2-3; TRBD2 is a possible D gene (6 bases). The CDR3 totals 15 residues. Germline V gives CDR1 SSHAT, CDR2 FNYEAQ (reference sequence). CDR3 region: CASSLFPGDTDTQYF. Written as DNA, the CDR3 is TGTGCTAGCAGCTTATTTCCGGGGGATACAGATACGCAGTATTTT.

This clonotype turned up a few times. The CDR3 is CATTGTDADTQYF. DNA for the CDR3: TGTGCCACCACCGGGACCGACGCAGATACGCAGTATTTT. The chain couples TRBV6-2 or TRBV6-3 to TRBJ2-3; D tentatively reads TRBD1 or TRBD2 (5 bases each). There are 13 residues in the CDR3. Trimming removed 10 bases from V and 4 bases from J, with 15 bases in between. Germline CDR1 and CDR2: MNHEY and SVGEGT.

This clonotype has a count of ten or more. The V gene is TRBV5-1, the J gene TRBJ2-1; weak D call: TRBD1 (7 bases). V was clipped by 5 bases and J by 6 bases, with 18 bases between them. The CDR3 runs 15 residues. CDR1 and CDR2 (germline): SGHRS, YFSETQ. As DNA, the CDR3 is TGCGCCAGCAGACTAGCCGACAGGGTGGTCAATGAGCAGTTCTTC. It translates to CASRLADRVVNEQFF.

This clonotype was seen only a few times. The chain recombines TRBV7-9 with TRBJ1-1; possible D gene TRBD1, 6 bases. The CDR3 length is 14 residues. The V end was cut by 1 base, the J end by 7 bases, with 13 bases between. Germline CDR1 and CDR2: SEHNR and FQNEAQ (reference sequence). CDR3 protein: CASSLDGTFGEAFF. CDR3 in DNA: TGTGCCAGCAGCTTAGACGGGACATTTGGTGAAGCTTTCTTT.

This clonotype was seen many times. This sequence joins TRBV5-1 and TRBJ2-4, with TRBD2 matching over 11 bases. This CDR3 has 17 residues. J was trimmed by 7 bases and V by 0 bases; bases with no gene match: 9. Germline lookup yields CDR1 SGHRS and CDR2 YFSETQ. CDR3 loop: CASSLGTSGSPENIQYF. DNA for the CDR3: TGCGCCAGCAGCTTGGGTACTAGCGGGAGTCCGGAGAACATTCAGTACTTC.

The rearrangement links TRBV9 to TRBJ2-3; TRBD2 agrees at 7 bases. Germline lookup yields CDR1 SGDLS and CDR2 YYNGEE. Trimming cost V 3 bases and J 2 bases; bases outside gene matches: 9. The CDR3 extends over 16 amino acids. This chain's CDR3 is CASSGGREWLTDTQYF. In DNA form, the CDR3 reads TGTGCCAGCAGCGGTGGGCGGGAGTGGCTCACAGATACGCAGTATTTT.

In its sample, this clonotype was seen many times. The rearrangement uses TRBV27 and TRBJ2-7; the D gene is possibly TRBD2 (6 bases). The germline V and J ends were trimmed by 2 bases and 3 bases, with 17 bases remaining between them. The CDR3 totals 16 residues. CDR1 and CDR2 (germline): MNHEY, SMNVEV (reference sequence). The DNA for the CDR3 is TGTGCCAGCAGTTTAAGGGTTGGTCCGGGGGACTACGAGCAGTACTTC. It is translated as CASSLRVGPGDYEQYF.

The chain has TRBV28 and TRBJ2-7, with 10 bases fitting TRBD2. The CDR3 is made up of 15 amino acids. Germline CDR1 MDHEN, CDR2 SYDVKM. V shed 10 bases, J shed 3 bases, and the junction held 12 bases outside the gene matches. DNA for the CDR3: TGTGCCATCAGAGGGCCGGCTAGCGGGAGCTACGAGCAGTACTTC. This encodes CAIRGPASGSYEQYF.

In this sample, this clonotype turned up many times. The V gene is TRBV29-1, the J gene TRBJ1-1; D is undetermined. V lost 0 bases and J lost 1, with 9 bases in between. This CDR3 is built from 14 residues. The germline gives CDR1 SQVTM, CDR2 ANQGSEA. CDR3 sequence: CSVEDRNGNTEAFF. The CDR3 nucleotides read TGCAGCGTTGAAGATCGAAACGGGAACACTGAAGCTTTCTTT.

To note about this clonotype: One end of the junction fails to match germline, which may point to a read error. V and J are TRBV12-3 or TRBV12-4 and TRBJ2-1, with D possibly being TRBD2 (5 bases). The CDR3 sequence is 18 residues long. CDR3 loop: CTSSLTVSPLGAYNEQFF. CDR3 DNA: TGTACCAGCAGTTTAACAGTCAGTCCACTAGGCGCCTACAATGAGCAGTTCTTC.

Many counts were recorded for this clonotype. The rearrangement uses TRBV12-3 or TRBV12-4 and TRBJ2-7; D unclear. The V end was cut by 5 bases, the J end by 2 bases, with 7 bases between. CDR3 size: 12 residues. CDR3 residues: CASSPSPYEQYF. The CDR3 DNA sequence: TGTGCCAGCAGTCCAAGCCCCTACGAGCAGTACTTC.

Only a few counts were recorded for this clonotype. V and J are TRBV7-3 and TRBJ2-1; 11 bases fit TRBD1. CDR1 and CDR2 (germline): SGHTA, FQGTGA. The CDR3 contains 20 residues. Trimming at V came to 5 bases and at J to 3 bases, leaving 18 bases not matched to a gene. The CDR3 reads CASSVGGGTGGLTFYNEQFF. The CDR3 DNA reads TGTGCCAGCAGCGTCGGCGGGGGGACAGGGGGATTGACTTTCTACAATGAGCAGTTCTTC.

The J gene is TRBJ2-3, the V gene TRBV20-1, with D possibly matching TRBD1 (5 bases). Germline CDR1 DFQATT, CDR2 SNEGSKA (reference sequence). Trimming cost V 5 bases and J 1 base, with 13 bases left between them. The CDR3 runs to 14 residues. CDR3 region: CSAQKGVRTDTQYF. The CDR3 DNA reads TGCAGTGCTCAGAAAGGGGTTCGCACAGATACGCAGTATTTT.

This sequence joins TRBV5-1 and TRBJ2-1; TRBD2 might be the D (5 bases). Trimming removed 1 base from V and 6 bases from J, with 17 bases in between. The CDR3 is made up of 16 amino acids. Per the germline V gene, CDR1 is SGHRS and CDR2 is YFSETQ. The CDR3 DNA is TGCGCCAGCAGCTTGAACCTAGCCCCAATTTCCAATGAGCAGTTCTTC. Residues: CASSLNLAPISNEQFF.

The J gene is TRBJ2-1, the V gene TRBV20-1; TRBD1 agrees at 10 bases. The CDR3 sequence is 17 residues long. The germline CDR1 and CDR2 sequences are DFQATT and SNEGSKA (reference sequence). Trimming took 6 bases from V and 4 from J; bases not matched to a gene: 15. The CDR3 DNA follows: TGCAGTGCCCTGTCACGGGACGGGACAGGGGCTTACAATGAGCAGTTCTTC. Amino acids: CSALSRDGTGAYNEQFF.

This clonotype was counted between two and nine times. This rearrangement joins TRBV24-1 to TRBJ2-2; no firm D call. The CDR3 spans 14 residues. Between the trimmed V and J ends, which lost 5 bases and 0 bases, there was a span of 6 bases. Germline V gene data show CDR1 as KGHDR and CDR2 as SFDVKD. The CDR3 reads CATSALANTGELFF. The CDR3, as DNA: TGTGCCACCAGTGCTCTGGCGAACACCGGGGAGCTGTTTTTT.

This clonotype was seen ten or more times. The chain carries TRBV5-1 and TRBJ1-6; no firm D call. The CDR3 contains 14 residues. CDR1 and CDR2 from the germline V gene are SGHRS and YFSETQ. V gave up 2 bases and J gave up 4 bases, with 7 bases separating them. The CDR3 DNA reads as TGCGCCAGCAGCTTCACGGATTATAATTCACCCCTCCACTTT. This codes for CASSFTDYNSPLHF.

This clonotype has only a few counts. V gene TRBV5-1 combines with J gene TRBJ2-3; 8 bases map to TRBD2. Germline V gene data show CDR1 as SGHRS and CDR2 as YFSETQ. V trimming: 4 bases; J trimming: 2 bases; junction bases outside the gene matches: 9. CDR3 length: 16 amino acids. CDR3 region: CASSPVAGRLTDTQYF. In DNA, the CDR3 is TGCGCCAGCAGCCCTGTAGCGGGAAGACTCACAGATACGCAGTATTTT.

This clonotype was seen a handful of times. CDR3 amino acids: CATSRDGDRVPGRGGYTF. CDR3 sequence (DNA): TGTGCCACCAGCAGAGATGGGGACAGGGTCCCGGGCCGGGGTGGCTACACCTTC. The chain is built from TRBV15 and TRBJ1-2; 9 positions agree with TRBD1. This CDR3 comprises 18 residues. The germline V gene encodes CDR1 LNHNV and CDR2 YYDKDF (reference sequence). With V trimmed by 0 bases and J by 7 bases, 15 bases remained unmatched.

This sequence joins TRBV7-3 and TRBJ2-2; D is undetermined. The CDR3 spans 12 residues. CDR1 SGHTA and CDR2 FQGTGA come from the germline V gene. Trimming took 7 bases from V and 5 from J, leaving 8 bases between them. The CDR3 bases are TGTGCCAGCAAGGGCTGGACCGGGGAGCTGTTTTTT. It translates to CASKGWTGELFF.

This clonotype has a count of ten or more. This chain uses TRBV4-2 with TRBJ2-3; 8 nucleotides match TRBD2. With V trimmed by 0 bases and J by 2 bases, 7 bases remained unmatched. The germline CDR1 and CDR2 sequences are LGHNA and YNFKEQ. The CDR3 has 17 residues. The CDR3 region is CASSQEVAGGVTDTQYF. In DNA, the CDR3 is TGTGCCAGCAGCCAAGAAGTCGCGGGAGGTGTCACAGATACGCAGTATTTT.